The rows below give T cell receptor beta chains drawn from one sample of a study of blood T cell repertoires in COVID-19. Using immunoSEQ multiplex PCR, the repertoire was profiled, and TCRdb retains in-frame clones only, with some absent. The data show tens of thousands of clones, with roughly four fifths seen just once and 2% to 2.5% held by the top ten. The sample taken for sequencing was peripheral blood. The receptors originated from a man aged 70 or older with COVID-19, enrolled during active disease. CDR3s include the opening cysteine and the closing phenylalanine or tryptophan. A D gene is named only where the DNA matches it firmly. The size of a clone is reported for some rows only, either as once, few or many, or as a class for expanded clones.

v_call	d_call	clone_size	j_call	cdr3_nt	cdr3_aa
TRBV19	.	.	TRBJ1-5	TGTGCCAGTAGTGTTTTGGGAGGGGGGTTCGGTCAGCCCCAGCATTTT	CASSVLGGGFGQPQHF
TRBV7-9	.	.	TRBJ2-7	TGTGCCAGCAGCTTAGGTTCGGTCTCCTACGAGCAGTACTTC	CASSLGSVSYEQYF
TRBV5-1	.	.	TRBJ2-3	TGCGCCAGCAGCCGGGAGAGCACAGATACGCAGTATTTT	CASSRESTDTQYF
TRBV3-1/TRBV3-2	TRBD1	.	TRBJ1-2	TGTGCCAGCAGCCGAAGTTCCAATAACAGGGGGTCGCGCTACACCTTC	CASSRSSNNRGSRYTF
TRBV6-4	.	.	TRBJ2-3	TGTGCCAGCAGTGTCCAGGCGGGGAGCACAGATACGCAGTATTTT	CASSVQAGSTDTQYF
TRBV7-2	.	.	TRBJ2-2	TGTGCCAGCAGCTCTTTTAACACCGGGGAGCTGTTTTTT	CASSSFNTGELFF
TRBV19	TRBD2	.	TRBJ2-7	TGTGCCAGTAGTGTCCTGACTAGCGGGCCTTCCTACGAGCAGTACTTC	CASSVLTSGPSYEQYF
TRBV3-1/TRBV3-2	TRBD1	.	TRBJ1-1	TGTGCCAGCAGCCAAGAGGAAGACAGGGCAGAGAACACTGAAGCTTTCTTT	CASSQEEDRAENTEAFF
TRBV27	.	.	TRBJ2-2	TGTGCCAGCAGTTTATATGGGCCAGGGTTCGGCGGGGAGCTGTTTTTT	CASSLYGPGFGGELFF
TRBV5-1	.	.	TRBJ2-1	TGCGCCAGCAGCTTTGACTCTAGCTACGGTGAGCAGTTCTTC	CASSFDSSYGEQFF
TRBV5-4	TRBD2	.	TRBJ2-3	TGTGCCAGCAGCTATTCTAGCGGGAGGTACACAGATACGCAGTATTTT	CASSYSSGRYTDTQYF
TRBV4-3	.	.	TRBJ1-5	TGCGCCAGCAGCCAAGGTACAGGGAATCAGCCCCAGCATTTT	CASSQGTGNQPQHF
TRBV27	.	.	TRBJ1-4	TGTGCCAGCAGTTTGCGTGCAACTAATGAAAAACTGTTTTTT	CASSLRATNEKLFF
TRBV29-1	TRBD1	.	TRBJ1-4	TGCAGCGTTCAACAGGGGGTTGGAGAAAAACTGTTTTTT	CSVQQGVGEKLFF
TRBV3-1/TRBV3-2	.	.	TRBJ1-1	TGTGCCAGCAGCCCCCGACGGAGAAGCGAAGCTTTCTTT	CASSPRRRSEAFF
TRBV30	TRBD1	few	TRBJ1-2	TGTGCCTGGAGTAGGACAGGGGAAGGCTACACCTTC	CAWSRTGEGYTF
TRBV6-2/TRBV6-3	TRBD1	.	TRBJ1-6	TGTGCCAGCAGTTCCGCGACAGGGGAGTATTCACCCCTCCACTTT	CASSSATGEYSPLHF
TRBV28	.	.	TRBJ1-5	TGTGCCAGCAGTCGCGAAGCGGGGGGTCAGCCCCAGCATTTT	CASSREAGGQPQHF
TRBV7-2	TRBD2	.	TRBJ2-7	TGTGCCAGCAGTTCCACGAGTGGGGCGGGAGGGAGCTCCTACGAGCAGTACTTC	CASSSTSGAGGSSYEQYF
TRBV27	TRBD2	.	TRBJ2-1	TGTGCCAGCAGTCCCCGACTAGCTTTCAATGAGCAGTTCTTC	CASSPRLAFNEQFF
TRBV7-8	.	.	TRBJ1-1	TGTGCCAGCACCTTTCAGGGCTACACTGAAGCTTTCTTT	CASTFQGYTEAFF
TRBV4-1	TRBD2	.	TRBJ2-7	TGCGCCAGCAGCCAAGTGGGTAATAGCGGGAGAGCCTACGAGCAGTACTTC	CASSQVGNSGRAYEQYF
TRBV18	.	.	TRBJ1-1	TGTGCCAGCTCACCCGCGACAATAATGAACACTGAAGCTTTCTTT	CASSPATIMNTEAFF
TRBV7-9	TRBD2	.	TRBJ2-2	TGTGCCAGCAGCTTGCCCCCGGGACTAGCATCGGCCGGGGAGCTGTTTTTT	CASSLPPGLASAGELFF
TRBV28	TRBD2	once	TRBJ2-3	TGTGCCAGCAGCCTGAGACTAGCCGATACGCAGTATTTT	CASSLRLADTQYF
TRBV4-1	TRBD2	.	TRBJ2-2	TGCGCCAGCAGCCCGAGGGAGGGAGCGAACACCGGGGAGCTGTTTTTT	CASSPREGANTGELFF
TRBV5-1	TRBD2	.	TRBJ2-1	TGCGCCAGCAGCTTGGACGCGGGAGGATCCTACAATGAGCAGTTCTTC	CASSLDAGGSYNEQFF
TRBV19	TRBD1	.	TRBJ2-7	TGTGCCAGTAGTAGGGGGACAGCCTCCTACGAGCAGTACTTC	CASSRGTASYEQYF
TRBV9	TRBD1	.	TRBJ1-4	TGTGCCAGCAGCTTATCAGGACAGGGGAATGAAAAACTGTTTTTT	CASSLSGQGNEKLFF
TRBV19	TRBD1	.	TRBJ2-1	TGTGCCAGTAGTACCCAGGGACAGGGTTCGTCGCTCTTC	CASSTQGQGSSLF
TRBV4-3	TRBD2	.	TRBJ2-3	TGCGCCAGCAGCCAGGGGGGGGGAACTAGCGGGAGGGCCGGGACAGATACGCAGTATTTT	CASSQGGGTSGRAGTDTQYF
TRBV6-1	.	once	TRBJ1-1	TGTGCCAGCAGTGAAGGTCGGAACACTGAAGCTTTCTTT	CASSEGRNTEAFF
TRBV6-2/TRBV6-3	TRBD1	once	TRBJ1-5	TGTGCCAGCAGTGGGGCAGGGGGATACAATCAGCCCCAGCATTTT	CASSGAGGYNQPQHF
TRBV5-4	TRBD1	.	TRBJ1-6	TGTGCCAGCGGCGTAGACAGGGACTCACCCCTCCACTTT	CASGVDRDSPLHF
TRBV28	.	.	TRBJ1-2	TGTGCCAGCGAATTCGGGGGGCGATTGAATGGCTACACCTTC	CASEFGGRLNGYTF
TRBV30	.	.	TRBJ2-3	TGTGCCTGGAGTGTACCTACGACAGATACGCAGTATTTT	CAWSVPTTDTQYF
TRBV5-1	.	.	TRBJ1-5	TGCGCCAGCAGCTCGGATAGCGATCAGCCCCAGCATTTT	CASSSDSDQPQHF
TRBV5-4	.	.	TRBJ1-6	TGTGCCAGCAGCTTACCGGGGTCGGTGGGTTCACCCCTCCACTTT	CASSLPGSVGSPLHF
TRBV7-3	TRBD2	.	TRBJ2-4	TGTGCCAGCAGCTTCGGACTAGCGGAAGCCAAAAACATTCAGTACTTC	CASSFGLAEAKNIQYF
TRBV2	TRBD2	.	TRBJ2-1	TGTGCCAGCATGGCGGGAGTCGTCGATGAGCAGTTCTTC	CASMAGVVDEQFF
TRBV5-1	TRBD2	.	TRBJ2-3	TGCGCCAGCAGCCCCCGGTTGGGGAGGGGAAGGGCCGATACGCAGTATTTT	CASSPRLGRGRADTQYF
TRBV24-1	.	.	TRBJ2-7	TGTGCCACCAGTGGAGGGTACGAGCAGTACTTC	CATSGGYEQYF
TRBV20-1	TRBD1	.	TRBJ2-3	TGCAGTGCTGGTGACAGGACAGGAGAGACAGATACGCAGTATTTT	CSAGDRTGETDTQYF
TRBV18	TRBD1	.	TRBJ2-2	TGTGCCAGCTCACCACTGGACAGGGTAACCGGGGAGCTGTTTTTT	CASSPLDRVTGELFF
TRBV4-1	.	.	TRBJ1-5	TGCGCCAGCAGCGGGGAGAGGTTTCAGCCCCAGCATTTT	CASSGERFQPQHF
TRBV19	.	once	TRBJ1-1	TGTGCCAGTACCCGGACGGGAGCAACTGAAGCTTTCTTT	CASTRTGATEAFF
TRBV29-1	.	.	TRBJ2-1	TGCAGCGTTGAAGACCAGGCTGCCTACTCCTACAATGAGCAGTTCTTC	CSVEDQAAYSYNEQFF
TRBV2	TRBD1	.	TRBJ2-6	TGTGCCAGCAGTGGACAGGGGGTAGAACTCGACGTCCTGACTTTC	CASSGQGVELDVLTF
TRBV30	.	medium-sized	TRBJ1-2	TGTGCCTGGATTAAGGGGGACAACTATGGCTACACCTTC	CAWIKGDNYGYTF
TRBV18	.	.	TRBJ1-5	TGTGCCAGCTCACCTTCGCACAGGAGCAATCAGCCCCAGCATTTT	CASSPSHRSNQPQHF
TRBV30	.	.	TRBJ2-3	TGTGCCGCCAGCGGTACTGTAGATACGCAGTATTTT	CAASGTVDTQYF
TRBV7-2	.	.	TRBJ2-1	TGTGCCAGCAGTACCACAGTGGGAGGTTTTAAGATCTTC	CASSTTVGGFKIF
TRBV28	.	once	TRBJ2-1	TGTGCCAGCAGGGGACGTAGGGGGAGGGCGGTCAATGAGCAGTTCTTC	CASRGRRGRAVNEQFF
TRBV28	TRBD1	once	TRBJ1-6	TGTGCCAGCGGCGCTCCGGGGACAGGGAATTCACCCCTCCACTTT	CASGAPGTGNSPLHF
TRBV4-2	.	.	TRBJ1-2	TGTGCCAGCAGCCTCGACAGATATAGCTACACCTTC	CASSLDRYSYTF
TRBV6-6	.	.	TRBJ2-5	TGTGCCAGCAGCCGTCTCGGGGGAGGCGTGGAGACCCAGTACTTC	CASSRLGGGVETQYF
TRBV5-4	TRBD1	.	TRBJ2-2	TGTGCCAGCAGCCCCCGGGACAGGGCTCCCACCGGGGAGCTGTTTTTT	CASSPRDRAPTGELFF
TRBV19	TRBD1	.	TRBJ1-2	TGTGCCAGTAGTTACGACAGGGCAACTAACTATGGCTACACCTTC	CASSYDRATNYGYTF
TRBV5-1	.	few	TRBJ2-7	TGCGCCAGCAGCTCCAGCTACGAGCAGTACTTC	CASSSSYEQYF
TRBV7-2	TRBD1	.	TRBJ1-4	TGTGCCAGCAGCCCGCAGACAGGGGACGGTGAAAAACTGTTTTTT	CASSPQTGDGEKLFF